These 21 T cell receptor beta chains originate from one sample sequenced in a study of regulatory T cells in long-lasting Graves disease. Noted time point: newly diagnosed GD, antithyroid drugs for less than 3 months. RNA extracted from PBMCs served as the sequencing template. TCR beta libraries were built with iRepertoire HTBI primers and Arm-PCR of CDR3 regions. MiXCR, run by TCRdb on the multiplex PCR reads, gives a single entry per CDR3 protein. The table has roughly 400,000 distinct CDR3 sequences, 16% seen once. The same data also contributed to another study, on T cells in Graves' hyperthyroidism and ophthalmopathy.

Material: peripheral blood mononuclear cells (PBMCs), obtained at new diagnosis, from a patient treated with antithyroid drugs. Every receptor here comes from a woman in her late teens or twenties with Graves disease.

As to this clonotype: A much larger clonotype is one base distant, so this may be a read error. The chain links TRBV12-3 or TRBV12-4 to TRBJ2-7; D possibly matches TRBD1 or TRBD2 (5 bases each). This CDR3 comprises 16 residues. Trimming left V 3 bases short and J 3 bases short, with 18 bases between. CDR3 amino acids: CASSFFGASWSYEQYF. The CDR3 DNA is TGTGCCAGCAGTTTTTTCGGGGCTAGCTGGAGCTACGAGCAGTACTTC.

This clonotype was recorded many times. J is TRBJ2-3 and V is TRBV30, with D perhaps given as TRBD1 or TRBD2 (6 bases each). Gene TRBJ2-7 matches the end of the DNA better, so the J call may be wrong. CDR1 is GTSNPN, CDR2 SVGIG, per germline (reference sequence). This CDR3 has 13 amino acids. The CDR3 DNA reads as TGTGCCTGGAGTGAAGGGGGAAGGGGAGGGCAGTACTTC. It yields the protein CAWSEGGRGGQYF.

This clonotype was observed many times. The DNA for the CDR3 is TGTGCCAGCAGCTTACCGAAAGAGACCCAGTACTTC. The encoded protein is CASSLPKETQYF. The J gene is TRBJ2-5, the V gene TRBV7-2; D unclear. V was shortened by 2 bases and J by 3 bases, with 4 bases between the two germline ends. Germline CDR1 and CDR2: SGHTA and FQGNSA. The CDR3 covers 12 residues. Variable domain in full (rest from reference TRBV7-2 and TRBJ2-5): GAGVSQSPSNKVTEKGKDVELRCDPISGHTALYWYRQSLGQGLEFLIYFQGNSAPDKSGLPSDRFSAERTGGSVSTLTIQRTQQEDSAVYLCASSLPKETQYFGPGTRLLVL.

Of note for this clonotype: An end of the junction does not agree with germline; a read error may underlie this. The chain carries TRBV12-3 or TRBV12-4 and TRBJ2-2; 8 bases align to TRBD1. The CDR3 runs to 14 residues. CDR3: CASSLGQVPGGLFF. CDR3 nucleotide sequence: TGTGCCAGCAGTTTGGGACAGGTACCCGGGGGGCTGTTTTTT.

This clonotype was seen at least ten times. The J gene is TRBJ2-7, the V gene TRBV20-1, with D possibly matching TRBD2 (5 bases). This CDR3 has 14 amino acids. CDR1 is DFQATT and CDR2 is SNEGSKA in the germline V gene (reference sequence). CDR3 loop: CSGRSGGGFYEQYF. CDR3 in DNA: TGCAGCGGACGTTCAGGAGGCGGGTTCTACGAGCAGTACTTC.

This clonotype occurred a few times. The rearrangement joins TRBV5-1 to TRBJ2-3; D remains ambiguous. The CDR3 totals 15 residues. V was shortened by 3 bases and J by 2 bases, with 13 bases between the two germline ends. From germline, CDR1 is SGHRS and CDR2 YFSETQ. Here the CDR3 DNA reads TGCGCCAGCAGCTCATCGACGATTTACACAGATACGCAGTATTTT. It codes for CASSSSTIYTDTQYF. The entire variable domain, with the rest obtained from reference TRBV5-1 and TRBJ2-3, is as follows: KAGVTQTPRYLIKTRGQQVTLSCSPISGHRSVSWYQQTPGQGLQFLFEYFSETQRNKGNFPGRFSGRQFSNSRSEMNVSTLELGDSALYLCASSSSTIYTDTQYFGPGTRLTVL.

This clonotype was detected many times. The rearrangement uses TRBV24-1 and TRBJ1-1, with D possibly being TRBD1 (5 bases). V was pared by 4 bases and J by 3 bases, with 8 bases between. Per the germline V gene, CDR1 is KGHDR and CDR2 is SFDVKD. This CDR3 spans 13 amino acids. The CDR3 nucleotides are TGTGCCACCAGTGAAGCAGGGTACACTGAAGCTTTCTTT. As protein: CATSEAGYTEAFF.

This clonotype has ten or more counts. The genes are TRBV6-5 and TRBJ1-1; unclear D gene. The V and J ends lost 2 bases and 1 base respectively, with 5 bases between them. The CDR3 spans 13 residues. Germline V gene sequence: CDR1 MNHEY, CDR2 SVGAGI. CDR3 bases: TGTGCCAGCAGTTACGGTGGGAACACTGAAGCTTTCTTT. This gives the protein CASSYGGNTEAFF.

CDR3 DNA: TGTGCCAGTAGACAGGGGAGATTTACAGATACGCAGTATTTT. This sequence encodes CASRQGRFTDTQYF. V is TRBV6-1 and J is TRBJ2-3, with TRBD1 identical over 8 bases. The V gene's germline CDR1 is MNHNS and CDR2 SASEGT. This CDR3 spans 14 amino acids. V was clipped by 9 bases and J by 3 bases; unmatched bases: 8.

This clonotype was detected ten times or more. This chain joins TRBV27 and TRBJ1-6; D is uncertain. The CDR3 has 14 amino acids. Germline CDR1 and CDR2: MNHEY and SMNVEV (reference sequence). The V and J ends lost 4 bases and 4 bases respectively, with 8 bases between them. In DNA form, the CDR3 reads TGTGCCAGCAGTTGGAACGGGTATAATTCACCCCTCCACTTT. It yields the protein CASSWNGYNSPLHF.

Comments on this clonotype: This likely reflects a read error, since a far larger clone is one base away. J is TRBJ2-7 and V is TRBV6-1, with D unclear. The V gene's germline CDR1 is MNHNS and CDR2 SASEGT. This CDR3 contains 12 residues. This chain's CDR3 is CASTGLSCEQYF. For the CDR3, the DNA is TGTGCCAGCACGGGTCTATCCTGCGAGCAGTACTTC.

In this sample, this clonotype turned up many times. The chain combines TRBV2 with TRBJ2-7, with 10 bases fitting TRBD1. The germline V gene has CDR1 SNHLY and CDR2 FYNNEI. After removal of 6 bases from V and 3 bases from J, the junction contained 5 bases not matched to a gene. There are 14 residues in the CDR3. CDR3 amino acids: CASSETGGGYEQYF. The CDR3, as DNA: TGTGCCAGCAGCGAGACAGGGGGCGGCTACGAGCAGTACTTC. Complete variable domain (other parts from reference TRBV2 and TRBJ2-7): EPEVTQTPSHQVTQMGQEVILRCVPISNHLYFYWYRQILGQKVEFLVSFYNNEISEKSEIFDDQFSVERPDGSNFTLKIRSTKLEDSAMYFCASSETGGGYEQYFGPGTRLTVT.

This clonotype was observed a handful of times. The chain links TRBV20-1 to TRBJ2-3; TRBD2 matches 10 bases. This CDR3 has 16 amino acids. Germline CDR1 DFQATT, CDR2 SNEGSKA (reference sequence). CDR3 nucleotides: TGCTCCCTTCAAGCGGGAGGGTTGAGGGGGACAGATACGCAGTATTTT. Translated, it gives CSLQAGGLRGTDTQYF.

This clonotype occurred many times. This chain links TRBV20-1 with TRBJ1-2, with D perhaps matching TRBD1 (5 bases). V shed 6 bases and J shed 5 bases, with 16 bases lying between them. The germline V gene encodes CDR1 DFQATT and CDR2 SNEGSKA (reference sequence). The CDR3 extends over 13 amino acids. In DNA, the CDR3 is TGCAGTGCCGAACCGGGACTAGGGTATGGCTACACCTTC. This sequence encodes CSAEPGLGYGYTF.

The sample holds many counts of this clonotype. This chain links TRBV2 with TRBJ2-2; TRBD1 aligns across 9 bases. V was clipped by 7 bases and J by 6 bases; unmatched bases: 6. Germline lookup yields CDR1 SNHLY and CDR2 FYNNEI. The CDR3 sequence is 14 residues long. The CDR3 DNA reads as TGTGCCAGCACATCTAGGACAGGGGCCGGGGAGCTGTTTTTT. Translating gives CASTSRTGAGELFF.

V and J are TRBV27 and TRBJ2-5, with 16 nucleotides matching TRBD2. The CDR3 length is 18 residues. J was trimmed by 4 bases and V by 1 base; bases with no gene match: 6. Germline CDR1 reads MNHEY; CDR2 reads SMNVEV (reference sequence). The CDR3 reads CASSLLGLAGGPGETQYF. CDR3 in DNA: TGTGCCAGCAGTTTATTGGGACTAGCGGGAGGGCCGGGAGAGACCCAGTACTTC.

This clonotype was picked up many times. The chain employs TRBV29-1 and TRBJ2-5, with D maybe TRBD2 (6 bases). The CDR3 has 15 residues. Germline lookup yields CDR1 SQVTM and CDR2 ANQGSEA. V lost 2 bases and J 4 bases, leaving 17 bases between the germline ends. CDR3 sequence reads: CSVESVGVRGETQYF. CDR3 coding DNA: TGCAGCGTTGAAAGCGTTGGAGTGCGGGGAGAGACCCAGTACTTC.

This clonotype was counted at least ten times. J is TRBJ2-4 and V is TRBV28, with TRBD1 matching over 10 bases. The CDR3 is made up of 18 amino acids. The trim removed 4 bases at V and 2 bases at J, leaving 11 bases unmatched. Germline V gives CDR1 MDHEN, CDR2 SYDVKM. As DNA, the CDR3 is TGTGCCAGCAGTTATTGGGGGGTGGACAGGGGGTCCAAAAACATTCAGTACTTC. Translating gives CASSYWGVDRGSKNIQYF.

The V and J genes are TRBV24-1 and TRBJ2-7, with D uncertain. Germline CDR1 is KGHDR and CDR2 is SFDVKD. The CDR3 loop spans 11 amino acids. V dropped 4 bases and J dropped 3 bases, with 3 bases sitting between them. For the CDR3, the DNA is TGTGCCACCAGTGAGGACTACGAGCAGTACTTC. Translation gives CATSEDYEQYF.

This clonotype showed up just a few times. The chain has TRBV15 and TRBJ2-1; D may be TRBD2 (6 bases). Trimming cost V 5 bases and J 10 bases, with 9 bases left between them. The germline gives CDR1 LNHNV, CDR2 YYDKDF (reference sequence). The CDR3 covers 11 residues. As DNA, the CDR3 is TGTGCCACCAGCGGGGGGTGGGAGCAGTTCTTC. Translation gives CATSGGWEQFF.

In this sample, this clonotype turned up many times. The chain has TRBV6-1 and TRBJ1-1; D is perhaps TRBD1 (6 bases). The germline V and J ends were trimmed by 4 bases and 0 bases, with 27 bases remaining between them. The CDR3 has 20 residues. From germline, CDR1 is MNHNS and CDR2 SASEGT. The CDR3 nucleotides are TGTGCCAGCAGTGCCCCGTCACTACAGGGATCGACCAGAATGAACACTGAAGCTTTCTTT. Residues: CASSAPSLQGSTRMNTEAFF.